These T cell receptor beta chains were read from a single sample in a study of shared clonotypes between healthy human individuals. Sequenced by immunoSEQ multiplex PCR; TCRdb stores in-frame clones only, minus some. The sample has fewer than 1 million clones, around 96% seen once. Sequenced material: naive CD8+ T cells sorted from blood. These TCRs come from a man aged 25-45 years in good health. CDR3s include the opening cysteine and the closing phenylalanine or tryptophan. A D gene is named only where the DNA matches it firmly. Size is omitted from some rows. Given values are once, few, many or a class for expanded clones.

CDR3nt	CDR3aa	d_gene	abundance	j_gene	v_gene
TGCGCCAGCAGCTTGACAGGTGGCACGGCGGGAAACACCATATATTTT	CASSLTGGTAGNTIYF	NA	NA	TRBJ1-3	TRBV5-1
TGTGCCAGCAGCCCGCTAACCTCCGAGCCCCAGCATTTT	CASSPLTSEPQHF	NA	NA	TRBJ1-5	TRBV7-9
TGTGCCAGCTCAAAGGACAGGCCCCAAGAGACCCAGTACTTC	CASSKDRPQETQYF	TRBD1	NA	TRBJ2-5	TRBV18
TGTGCCAGCAGCGGCAGTACCCGGGACTCCAAAGAGACCCAGTACTTC	CASSGSTRDSKETQYF	NA	NA	TRBJ2-5	TRBV7-9
TGTGCCAGCAGCCCAGGACAGCCTTTACCGGGGGAGCAGTTCTTC	CASSPGQPLPGEQFF	NA	NA	TRBJ2-1	TRBV11-2
TGTGCCAGCAGTGAATATCAGGGATTGGACACTGAAGCTTTCTTT	CASSEYQGLDTEAFF	NA	NA	TRBJ1-1	TRBV25-1
TGTGCCTGGAGTGGTCGACTAGCGGGAGGGGACGATGAGCAGTTCTTC	CAWSGRLAGGDDEQFF	TRBD2	NA	TRBJ2-1	TRBV30
TGTGCCAGCAGCTTAAGCCGGTCCTACGAGCAGTACTTC	CASSLSRSYEQYF	NA	NA	TRBJ2-7	TRBV13
TGCGCCAGCAGCCCCGGACAGGCGGGACTAGCGGCGGGGCAGTTCTTC	CASSPGQAGLAAGQFF	TRBD2	NA	TRBJ2-1	TRBV5-1
TGTGCCAGCAGTTTATCGGACACTAGCTACGAGCAGTACTTC	CASSLSDTSYEQYF	NA	NA	TRBJ2-7	TRBV27
TGCGCCAGCAGCCCACACTCACAGGGGTTCGGCTATGGCTACACCTTC	CASSPHSQGFGYGYTF	TRBD1	NA	TRBJ1-2	TRBV4-1
TGTGCCAGCAGCTTAATACCCTCCCCTGGGGCCAACGTCCTGACTTTC	CASSLIPSPGANVLTF	NA	NA	TRBJ2-6	TRBV7-8
TGTGCCAGTAGAAAGCCGGGACTAGCGGACTACAATGAGCAGTTCTTC	CASRKPGLADYNEQFF	TRBD2	NA	TRBJ2-1	TRBV19
TGTGCCACCTTACAGATCAGTTTCAGCGACAGGTTCAGCTCCTACAATGAGCAGTTCTTC	CATLQISFSDRFSSYNEQFF	NA	NA	TRBJ2-1	TRBV28
TGTGCCAGCAGGGGTCGTGGTGGGGTTGAGCAGTTCTTC	CASRGRGGVEQFF	NA	NA	TRBJ2-1	TRBV7-9
TGCGCCAGCAGCTCCCCTTCGGATGGAGTAGCGGGAGTGGACGAGCAGTACTTC	CASSSPSDGVAGVDEQYF	TRBD2	NA	TRBJ2-7	TRBV5-1
TGTGCCAGCAGCTCATACCGAAACCAAGAGACCCAGTACTTC	CASSSYRNQETQYF	NA	NA	TRBJ2-5	TRBV11-2
TGTGCCAGCAGTGAATTGGGGACAGGGGAAAACACCGGGGAGCTGTTTTTT	CASSELGTGENTGELFF	TRBD1	NA	TRBJ2-2	TRBV25-1
TGTGCCAGCAAGGGATTTAGTGAGACCCAGTACTTC	CASKGFSETQYF	NA	NA	TRBJ2-5	TRBV9
TGTGCCAGCAGCTTTGGCGGATTCTACAATGAGCAGTTCTTC	CASSFGGFYNEQFF	NA	NA	TRBJ2-1	TRBV7-9
TGCAGCGCGGACGGGAGCGGCACCGGGGAGCTGTTTTTT	CSADGSGTGELFF	NA	NA	TRBJ2-2	TRBV29-1
TGTGCCAGCAGTTTTGGCGGGGAGCTGTTTTTT	CASSFGGELFF	NA	NA	TRBJ2-2	TRBV27
TGTGCCATCAGTGAGTCATCAGGAGACGAGCAGTACTTC	CAISESSGDEQYF	NA	NA	TRBJ2-7	TRBV10-3
TGTGCCACCAGCAGGAGGGGGGCGGGGCAAGAGACCCAGTACTTC	CATSRRGAGQETQYF	NA	NA	TRBJ2-5	TRBV15
TGTGCCAGCAGTTTCAGGGCTTGGTCTAACTCCTACGAGCAGTACTTC	CASSFRAWSNSYEQYF	NA	NA	TRBJ2-7	TRBV28
TGTGCCAGCAGCTTAGCGCACTTTAGCGAGACCCAGTACTTC	CASSLAHFSETQYF	NA	NA	TRBJ2-5	TRBV7-8
TGTGCCAGTAGTAACCTACGGGCTTTGGCCTACGAGCAGTACTTC	CASSNLRALAYEQYF	NA	NA	TRBJ2-7	TRBV19
TGTGCCAGCAGCGTATCTACCGGGGAGCTGTTTTTT	CASSVSTGELFF	NA	NA	TRBJ2-2	TRBV9
TGTGCCAGCAGCGTATCGGGACTAGCGGGAATCAATGAGCAGTTCTTC	CASSVSGLAGINEQFF	TRBD2	NA	TRBJ2-1	TRBV7-6
TGTGCCAGCAGTGACGTGGCAGGGAAACTGCACGAGCAGTACTTC	CASSDVAGKLHEQYF	NA	NA	TRBJ2-7	TRBV5-6
TGTGCCAGCAGTGACCAGGGTGGGGAGCAGTACTTC	CASSDQGGEQYF	NA	NA	TRBJ2-7	TRBV25-1
TGTGCCAGCAGCTGGGGGAGCTCCTACGAGCAGTACTTC	CASSWGSSYEQYF	NA	once	TRBJ2-7	TRBV11-2
TGTGCCAGCAGTTTCGGGGGGGAGGCACTTCACTACAATGAGCAGTTCTTC	CASSFGGEALHYNEQFF	TRBD2	NA	TRBJ2-1	TRBV27
TGTGCCAGTAGCCTATACAACGAGTACACTGAAGCTTTCTTT	CASSLYNEYTEAFF	NA	NA	TRBJ1-1	TRBV19